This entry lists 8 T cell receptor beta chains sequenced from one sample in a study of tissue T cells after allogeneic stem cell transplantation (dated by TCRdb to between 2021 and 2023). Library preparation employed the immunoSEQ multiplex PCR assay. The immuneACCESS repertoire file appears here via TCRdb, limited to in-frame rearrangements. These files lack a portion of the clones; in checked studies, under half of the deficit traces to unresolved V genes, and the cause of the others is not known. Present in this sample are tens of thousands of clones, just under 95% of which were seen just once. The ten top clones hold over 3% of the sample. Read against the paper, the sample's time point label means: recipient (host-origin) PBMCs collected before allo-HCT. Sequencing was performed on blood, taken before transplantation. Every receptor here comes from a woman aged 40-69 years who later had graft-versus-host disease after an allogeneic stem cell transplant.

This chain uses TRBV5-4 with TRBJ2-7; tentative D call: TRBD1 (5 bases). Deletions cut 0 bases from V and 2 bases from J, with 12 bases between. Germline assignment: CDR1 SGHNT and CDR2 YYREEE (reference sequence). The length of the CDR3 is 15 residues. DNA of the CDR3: TGTGCCAGCAGCTTGGGCAGGGTCCCTACCTACGAGCAGTACTTC. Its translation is CASSLGRVPTYEQYF.

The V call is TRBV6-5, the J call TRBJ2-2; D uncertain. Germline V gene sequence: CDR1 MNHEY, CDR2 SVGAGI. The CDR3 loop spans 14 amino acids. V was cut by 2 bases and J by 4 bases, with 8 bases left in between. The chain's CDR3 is CASSYRIPTGELFF. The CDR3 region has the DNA TGTGCCAGCAGTTACAGGATCCCCACCGGGGAGCTGTTTTTT.

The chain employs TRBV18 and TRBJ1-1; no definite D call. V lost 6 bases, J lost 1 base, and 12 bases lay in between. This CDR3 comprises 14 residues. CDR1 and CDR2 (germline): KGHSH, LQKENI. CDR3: CASSPLVGNTEAFF. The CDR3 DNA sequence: TGTGCCAGCTCGCCATTGGTGGGGAACACTGAAGCTTTCTTT.

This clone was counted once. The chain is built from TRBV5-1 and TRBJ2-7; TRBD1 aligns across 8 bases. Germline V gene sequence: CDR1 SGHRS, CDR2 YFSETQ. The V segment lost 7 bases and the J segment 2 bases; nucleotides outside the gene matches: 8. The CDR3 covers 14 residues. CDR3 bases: TGCGCCAGCCGCCTTGGACAGGGTGCCTACGAGCAGTACTTC. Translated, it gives CASRLGQGAYEQYF.

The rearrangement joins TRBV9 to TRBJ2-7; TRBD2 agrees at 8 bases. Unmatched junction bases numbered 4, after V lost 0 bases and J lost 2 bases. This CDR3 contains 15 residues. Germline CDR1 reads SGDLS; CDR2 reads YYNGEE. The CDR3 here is CASSVGASGPYEQYF. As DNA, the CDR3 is TGTGCCAGCAGCGTAGGGGCTAGCGGGCCCTACGAGCAGTACTTC.

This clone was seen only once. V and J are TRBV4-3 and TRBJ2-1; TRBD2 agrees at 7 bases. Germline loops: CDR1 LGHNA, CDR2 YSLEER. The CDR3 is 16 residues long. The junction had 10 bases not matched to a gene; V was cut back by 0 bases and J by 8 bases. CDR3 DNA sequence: TGCGCCAGCAGCCAAGATAGTCCATGGGGGGGGGATGAGCAGTTCTTC. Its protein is CASSQDSPWGGDEQFF.

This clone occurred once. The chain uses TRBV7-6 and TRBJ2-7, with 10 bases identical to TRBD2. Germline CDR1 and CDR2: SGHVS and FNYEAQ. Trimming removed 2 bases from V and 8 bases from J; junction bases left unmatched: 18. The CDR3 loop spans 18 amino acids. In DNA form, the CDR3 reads TGTGCCAGCAGCTTATCCGTGGGACTAGCGAGTCCGAGACCTCAGCAGTACTTC. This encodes CASSLSVGLASPRPQQYF.

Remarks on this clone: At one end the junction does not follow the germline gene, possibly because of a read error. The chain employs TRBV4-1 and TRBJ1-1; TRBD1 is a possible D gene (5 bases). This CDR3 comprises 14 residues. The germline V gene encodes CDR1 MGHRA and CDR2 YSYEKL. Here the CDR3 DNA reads TGCGCCAGCGGCCACGTCGCTGGGACGGATGAAGCTTTCTTT. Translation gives CASGHVAGTDEAFF.